Shown below are 21 T cell receptor beta chains from a single sample sequenced in a study of T cell repertoires in aging, cancer and after chemotherapy. TRB rearrangements spanning V, D and J were amplified using mixed TRB-A/B primers. A single record per CDR3 protein comes from TCRdb applying MiXCR to the multiplex PCR reads. This table holds 10,000 to 13,000 distinct CDR3 sequences, approximately 30% found once. TCR beta rearrangements were amplified from peripheral blood genomic DNA. Input material: blood. The receptors were gathered from a human donor in good health.

By sample share, this clonotype is medium-sized (0.01 to 0.1%). This CDR3 is CASSLYLSTGELFF. The CDR3, as DNA: TGTGCCAGCAGCTTGTATCTCTCCACCGGGGAGCTGTTTTTT. The genes are TRBV5-6 and TRBJ2-2, with unresolved D. Germline V gene sequence: CDR1 SGHDT, CDR2 YYEEEE. The V end was cut by 1 base, the J end by 4 bases, with 8 bases between. The CDR3 spans 14 residues.

V usage is TRBV6-5 and J usage is TRBJ2-3; TRBD1 aligns across 8 bases. With V trimmed by 6 bases and J by 3 bases, 8 bases remained unmatched. The CDR3 is 15 residues long. CDR1 and CDR2 (germline): MNHEY, SVGAGI. CDR3 coding DNA: TGTGCCAGCAGGACAGGGGAACTATCGACAGATACGCAGTATTTT. Translated: CASRTGELSTDTQYF.

V usage is TRBV13 and J usage is TRBJ2-5; 11 bases agree with TRBD2. Germline V lookup: CDR1 PRHDT, CDR2 FYEKMQ (reference sequence). V was pared by 5 bases and J by 4 bases, with 18 bases of the junction left unmatched. This CDR3 is 19 amino acids long. The CDR3 is CASSPPSSGGPNLAETQYF. In DNA, the CDR3 is TGTGCCAGCAGCCCCCCCTCTAGCGGGGGGCCGAATTTAGCAGAGACCCAGTACTTC.

This clonotype is deemed medium-sized (0.01 to 0.1%). J is TRBJ1-1 and V is TRBV29-1; 10 bases align to TRBD1. Germline CDR1 is SQVTM and CDR2 is ANQGSEA. V dropped 5 bases and J dropped 4; count of bases not matched to a gene: 7. The CDR3 loop spans 14 amino acids. The CDR3 sequence is CSVQGQGSATEAFF. CDR3 DNA sequence: TGCAGCGTTCAGGGACAGGGGTCGGCCACTGAAGCTTTCTTT.

In its sample, this clonotype was seen a few times. The chain carries TRBV6-6 and TRBJ2-1; D may be TRBD1 (6 bases). Between the trimmed V and J ends, which lost 2 bases and 2 bases, there was a span of 13 bases. CDR3 length: 16 residues. Germline CDR1 is MNHNY and CDR2 is SVGAGI (reference sequence). CDR3 sequence (DNA): TGTGCCAGCAGTTACCCGCCCGGGACACCCTACAATGAGCAGTTCTTC. Protein sequence: CASSYPPGTPYNEQFF.

In DNA, the CDR3 is TGTGCCAGCAGCTTGGGGGCCGTTAACTATGGCTACACCTTC. Protein product: CASSLGAVNYGYTF. This chain connects TRBV5-5 to TRBJ1-2; D call uncertain. Germline V gives CDR1 SGHKS, CDR2 YYEKEE (reference sequence). The ends were cut back, 0 bases at V and 1 base at J, with 7 bases in the middle. There are 14 residues in the CDR3.

This clonotype was seen a few times. The rearrangement uses TRBV4-3 and TRBJ2-6; TRBD1 matches 8 bases. The CDR3 loop spans 17 amino acids. Losses at the gene ends were 0 bases for V and 0 bases for J; bases not matched to a gene: 1. Germline values: CDR1 LGHNA, CDR2 YSLEER. The CDR3 loop reads CASSQETGDSGANVLTF. The DNA for the CDR3 is TGCGCCAGCAGCCAAGAGACAGGGGACTCTGGGGCCAACGTCCTGACTTTC.

This clonotype is medium-sized by share. The J gene is TRBJ2-7, the V gene TRBV6-5; possible D gene TRBD1, 5 bases. The V gene lost 2 bases and the J gene lost 0 bases, with 11 bases spanning the gap. The CDR3 has 15 residues. Germline CDR1 is MNHEY and CDR2 is SVGAGI. CDR3 region: CASSYVQGSSYEQYF. CDR3 sequence (DNA): TGTGCCAGCAGTTACGTGCAGGGTAGCTCCTACGAGCAGTACTTC.

The gene calls are TRBV12-3 or TRBV12-4 and TRBJ1-5; D perhaps matches TRBD1 (5 bases). The length of the CDR3 is 16 residues. Trimming shortened V by 2 bases and J by 6 bases, and 17 bases separated the two germline ends. The CDR3 here is CASSLTPRQGTQPQHF. CDR3 nucleotides: TGTGCCAGCAGTTTAACCCCCCGCCAGGGTACTCAGCCCCAGCATTTT.

The chain couples TRBV28 to TRBJ2-7, with D possibly TRBD1 on 5 matching bases. The CDR3 length is 14 residues. Deletions cut 5 bases from V and 6 bases from J, with 17 bases between. CDR1 and CDR2 from the germline V gene are MDHEN and SYDVKM. CDR3 amino acids: CASSPDRVQFEQYF. The CDR3 DNA is TGTGCCAGCAGTCCCGACAGAGTTCAGTTCGAGCAGTACTTC.

The rearrangement links TRBV29-1 to TRBJ2-7; D not certain. This CDR3 has 11 amino acids. Per germline, CDR1 SQVTM and CDR2 ANQGSEA. The V and J ends lost 6 bases and 5 bases respectively, with 11 bases between them. The CDR3 bases are TGCAGCGTCGCGGAAAGCAACGAGCAGTACTTC. Protein product: CSVAESNEQYF.

This clonotype was counted between two and nine times. The V call is TRBV13, the J call TRBJ1-1; 7 positions agree with TRBD1. V lost 3 bases and J lost 5; bases outside the gene matches: 3. The CDR3 spans 13 residues. Germline values: CDR1 PRHDT, CDR2 FYEKMQ (reference sequence). CDR3 region: CASSLGRGTEAFF. CDR3 bases: TGTGCCAGCAGCTTGGGCAGGGGGACTGAAGCTTTCTTT.

This clonotype was detected only once. Just one base apart from a much larger clone, this may be a read error. The chain uses TRBV6-2 or TRBV6-3 and TRBJ1-4; D gene uncertain. Germline V CDR1 and CDR2: MNHEY, SVGEGT. CDR3 length: 14 residues. CDR3 sequence reads: CASSTSRANKKLFF. The CDR3 region has the DNA TGTGCCAGCAGTACCTCTCGGGCTAATAAAAAACTGTTTTTT.

This clonotype showed up just a few times. J is TRBJ2-3 and V is TRBV12-3 or TRBV12-4; maybe TRBD1 (5 bases). The CDR3 runs 15 residues. Trimming took 4 bases from V and 2 from J, leaving 13 bases between them. CDR3 DNA: TGTGCCAGCAGTTCGGGCAGGGTATTCACAGATACGCAGTATTTT. This codes for CASSSGRVFTDTQYF.

V gene TRBV6-5 combines with J gene TRBJ1-3; unclear D gene. The ends were cut back, 5 bases at V and 0 bases at J, with 11 bases in the middle. Germline V gene lookup returns CDR1 MNHEY and CDR2 SVGAGI. The CDR3 extends over 15 amino acids. The DNA of the CDR3 is TGTGCCAGCAGTGAATCCGCGAACTCTGGAAACACCATATATTTT. Translating gives CASSESANSGNTIYF.

This chain connects TRBV6-1 to TRBJ2-4; 10 positions match TRBD1. Losses at the gene ends were 5 bases for V and 3 bases for J; bases not matched to a gene: 4. Germline lookup yields CDR1 MNHNS and CDR2 SASEGT. This CDR3 is built from 15 residues. CDR3 sequence (DNA): TGTGCCAGCAGTCCCGGGACAGGGGACAAAAACATTCAGTACTTC. Translation: CASSPGTGDKNIQYF.

This clonotype is categorized as medium-sized (0.01 to 0.1%). The genes are TRBV6-5 and TRBJ2-7; D tentatively fits TRBD1 or TRBD2 (5 bases each). Germline CDR1 reads MNHEY; CDR2 reads SVGAGI. Trimming took off 4 bases at V and 0 bases at J, with 13 bases between the two ends. This CDR3 is built from 15 residues. CDR3 DNA sequence: TGTGCCAGCAGTTTCACGGGGACGGGCTCCTACGAGCAGTACTTC. Translating it yields CASSFTGTGSYEQYF.

The rearrangement joins TRBV30 to TRBJ2-2; D unresolved. The V and J ends lost 1 base and 0 bases respectively, with 9 bases between them. This CDR3 region has 15 residues. From germline, CDR1 is GTSNPN and CDR2 SVGIG (reference sequence). The CDR3 DNA is TGTGCCTGGAGTGAGGGCAGGACGAACACCGGGGAGCTGTTTTTT. As protein: CAWSEGRTNTGELFF.

This chain joins TRBV18 and TRBJ2-3; D may be TRBD2 (6 bases). The V end was cut by 0 bases, the J end by 2 bases, with 12 bases between. Germline lookup yields CDR1 KGHSH and CDR2 LQKENI. This CDR3 is 16 amino acids long. The DNA for the CDR3 is TGTGCCAGCTCACCACCGGGCGGGGTACACACAGATACGCAGTATTTT. Translation: CASSPPGGVHTDTQYF.

The rearrangement links TRBV12-3 or TRBV12-4 to TRBJ2-3; D ambiguous. This CDR3 has 14 residues. DNA of the CDR3: TGTGGGAGTAGGGCCATGGGTAGCACAGATACGCAGTATTTT. It is translated as CGSRAMGSTDTQYF.

The V call is TRBV12-3 or TRBV12-4, the J call TRBJ1-5, with 7 nucleotides matching TRBD1. Trimming at V came to 7 bases and at J to 8 bases, leaving 11 bases not matched to a gene. The length of the CDR3 is 14 residues. The CDR3 DNA is TGTGCCAGCACCCACCGGGACAGTAAGAAGCCCCAGCATTTT. Protein: CASTHRDSKKPQHF.